The 23 T cell receptor beta chains reported below all come from one sample, sequenced in a study of CD8 T cells in Susac syndrome. Reverse transcription of roughly 0.45 to 1 ug RNA used random hexamers. TCRdb analysed the immunoSEQ multiplex PCR reads with MiXCR anew, one entry per CDR3 protein. The sample lists approximately 220,000 distinct CDR3 sequences, 92% occurring once. Sequenced sample: CD8+ T cells from PBMCs. The receptors derive from a human donor with multiple sclerosis.

The chain uses TRBV19 and TRBJ2-7, with 8 bases fitting TRBD2. This CDR3 spans 15 amino acids. Germline-derived CDR1 and CDR2 are LNHDA and SQIVND (reference sequence). Trimming removed 7 bases from V and 2 bases from J; junction bases left unmatched: 10. CDR3 protein: CASTPASGGAYEQYF. CDR3 nucleotide sequence: TGTGCCAGTACCCCGGCTTCCGGGGGGGCCTACGAGCAGTACTTC.

The gene calls are TRBV29-1 and TRBJ1-1, with a weak D call TRBD1 (6 bases). Deletions cut 2 bases from V and 3 bases from J, with 13 bases between. Germline loops: CDR1 SQVTM, CDR2 ANQGSEA. The CDR3 loop spans 14 amino acids. CDR3 sequence reads: CSVEPGTPYTEAFF. The CDR3 DNA reads TGCAGCGTTGAACCCGGGACACCCTACACTGAAGCTTTCTTT.

The chain has TRBV5-1 and TRBJ2-6, with D tentatively TRBD2 (6 bases). Deletions cut 2 bases from V and 0 bases from J, with 15 bases between. Germline CDR1 and CDR2: SGHRS and YFSETQ. The CDR3 extends over 18 amino acids. For the CDR3, the DNA is TGCGCCAGCAGCTTACGGAGGGACTCGTTCTCTGGGGCCAACGTCCTGACTTTC. Encoded protein: CASSLRRDSFSGANVLTF. The complete variable domain, with remaining parts taken from reference TRBV5-1 and TRBJ2-6, reads KAGVTQTPRYLIKTRGQQVTLSCSPISGHRSVSWYQQTPGQGLQFLFEYFSETQRNKGNFPGRFSGRQFSNSRSEMNVSTLELGDSALYLCASSLRRDSFSGANVLTFGAGSRLTVL.

This chain connects TRBV7-9 to TRBJ1-2; a possible D gene is TRBD1 (5 bases). CDR1 is SEHNR and CDR2 is FQNEAQ in the germline V gene (reference sequence). CDR3 length: 15 residues. Trimming left V 4 bases short and J 0 bases short, with 12 bases between. CDR3 loop: CASSSRQSANYGYTF. As DNA, the CDR3 is TGTGCCAGCAGCTCTCGACAGAGCGCTAACTATGGCTACACCTTC.

The chain has TRBV20-1 and TRBJ2-3; 13 nucleotides match TRBD2. The CDR3 loop spans 14 amino acids. Germline CDR1 DFQATT, CDR2 SNEGSKA (reference sequence). The junction had 1 base not matched to a gene; V was cut back by 5 bases and J by 2 bases. The CDR3 region has the DNA TGCAGTGCTGGGACTAGCGGGACCACAGATACGCAGTATTTT. This gives the protein CSAGTSGTTDTQYF.

The CDR3 region is CASSLWGLGLGTEAFF. In nucleotides, the CDR3 is TGTGCCAGCAGTTTATGGGGTCTGGGACTGGGCACTGAAGCTTTCTTT. The genes are TRBV28 and TRBJ1-1, with D possibly matching TRBD1 (5 bases). The germline gives CDR1 MDHEN, CDR2 SYDVKM. Trimming stripped 0 bases from V and 4 bases from J, with 15 bases between. This CDR3 is 16 amino acids long. The full variable domain, rest sourced from reference TRBV28 and TRBJ1-1, is DVKVTQSSRYLVKRTGEKVFLECVQDMDHENMFWYRQDPGLGLRLIYFSYDVKMKEKGDIPEGYSVSREKKERFSLILESASTNQTSMYLCASSLWGLGLGTEAFFGQGTRLTVV.

The chain recombines TRBV20-1 with TRBJ2-7, with D possibly matching TRBD2 (5 bases). Germline CDR1 DFQATT, CDR2 SNEGSKA (reference sequence). V was trimmed by 6 bases and J by 0 bases, leaving 18 bases between them. The CDR3 spans 15 residues. The CDR3 bases are TGCAGTGCGGCGACTTTAGCGAGTTACTCCTACGAGCAGTACTTC. This sequence encodes CSAATLASYSYEQYF.

The genes are TRBV21-1 and TRBJ2-7. TRBV21-1 is a recognized pseudogene. The CDR3 is 15 residues long. The CDR3 DNA reads TGTGCCAGCAGCAAAAGCTTTGGGGGCTCCTACGAGCAGTACTTC. Translated, it gives CASSKSFGGSYEQYF.

The chain carries TRBV5-1 and TRBJ2-7; a weak D match, TRBD1 (6 bases). The CDR3 is 15 residues long. V lost 2 bases to trimming and J lost 3 bases, with 15 bases between them. Germline V lookup: CDR1 SGHRS, CDR2 YFSETQ. The CDR3 here is CASSFGLGALYEQYF. DNA for the CDR3: TGCGCCAGCAGCTTTGGCTTGGGGGCCCTCTACGAGCAGTACTTC. The whole variable domain, remainder taken from reference TRBV5-1 and TRBJ2-7, is KAGVTQTPRYLIKTRGQQVTLSCSPISGHRSVSWYQQTPGQGLQFLFEYFSETQRNKGNFPGRFSGRQFSNSRSEMNVSTLELGDSALYLCASSFGLGALYEQYFGPGTRLTVT.

The rearrangement joins TRBV6-6 to TRBJ2-7; D may be TRBD1 or TRBD2 (5 bases each). CDR3 length: 13 residues. V lost 4 bases and J 7 bases, leaving 14 bases between the germline ends. Germline V lookup: CDR1 MNHNY, CDR2 SVGAGI (reference sequence). The CDR3 bases are TGTGCCAGCAGTTCAGGGTTTGAGGGGGAGCAGTACTTC. Translated, it gives CASSSGFEGEQYF.

The chain has TRBV6-5 and TRBJ1-1; maybe TRBD1 (5 bases). The germline V gene encodes CDR1 MNHEY and CDR2 SVGAGI. This CDR3 spans 14 amino acids. V was trimmed by 0 bases and J by 3 bases, leaving 8 bases between them. CDR3 residues: CASSYSGPDTEAFF. The CDR3 bases are TGTGCCAGCAGTTACTCGGGACCGGACACTGAAGCTTTCTTT.

V is TRBV7-9 and J is TRBJ1-1; possibly TRBD1 for D (5 bases). CDR1 SEHNR and CDR2 FQNEAQ come from the germline V gene (reference sequence). Trimming took off 4 bases at V and 5 bases at J, with 17 bases between the two ends. This CDR3 is built from 15 residues. The CDR3 nucleotides read TGTGCCAGCAGCTCCCCGGGGCAGGGAATGACTGAAGCTTTCTTT. Protein sequence: CASSSPGQGMTEAFF. The full variable domain, rest sourced from reference TRBV7-9 and TRBJ1-1, is DTGVSQNPRHKITKRGQNVTFRCDPISEHNRLYWYRQTLGQGPEFLTYFQNEAQLEKSRLLSDRFSAERPKGSFSTLEIQRTEQGDSAMYLCASSSPGQGMTEAFFGQGTRLTVV.

This sequence joins TRBV4-1 and TRBJ1-5, with 7 bases matching TRBD1. V gave up 2 bases and J gave up 0 bases; unmatched junction bases: 13. Germline lookup yields CDR1 MGHRA and CDR2 YSYEKL. The CDR3 extends over 19 amino acids. The CDR3 sequence is CASSQLPGGRMGSNQPQHF. CDR3 DNA: TGCGCCAGCAGCCAACTCCCAGGGGGGCGAATGGGTAGCAATCAGCCCCAGCATTTT.

The chain is built from TRBV16 and TRBJ2-4; 8 bases line up with TRBD2. The germline V gene has CDR1 KGHSY and CDR2 FQNENV. The V and J ends lost 2 bases and 7 bases, in that order; junction bases with no gene match: 7. The length of the CDR3 is 15 residues. CDR3 protein: CASSQGREVRNIQYF. The CDR3 coding sequence is TGTGCCAGCAGCCAAGGGCGGGAGGTCCGTAACATTCAGTACTTC.

The V and J genes are TRBV30 and TRBJ2-2; D is unresolved. The CDR3 extends over 13 amino acids. With 4 bases removed from V and 2 bases from J, the gap between germline ends came to 8 bases. CDR1 GTSNPN and CDR2 SVGIG come from the germline V gene (reference sequence). This chain's CDR3 is CAWIWENTGELFF. In DNA form, the CDR3 reads TGTGCCTGGATTTGGGAAAACACCGGGGAGCTGTTTTTT.

This rearrangement joins TRBV9 to TRBJ2-7, with D perhaps given as TRBD1 or TRBD2 (5 bases each). Per the germline V gene, CDR1 is SGDLS and CDR2 is YYNGEE. V lost 4 bases to trimming and J lost 4 bases, with 15 bases between them. This CDR3 spans 14 amino acids. The chain's CDR3 is CASSKEGNLYEQYF. The CDR3, as DNA: TGTGCCAGCAGCAAAGAGGGGAACCTTTACGAGCAGTACTTC. Full variable domain (remainder filled in from reference TRBV9 and TRBJ2-7): DSGVTQTPKHLITATGQRVTLRCSPRSGDLSVYWYQQSLDQGLQFLIQYYNGEERAKGNILERFSAQQFPDLHSELNLSSLELGDSALYFCASSKEGNLYEQYFGPGTRLTVT.

The chain carries TRBV9 and TRBJ1-1; the match to TRBD1 covers 8 bases. Trimming at V came to 3 bases and at J to 5 bases, leaving 15 bases not matched to a gene. The germline V gene has CDR1 SGDLS and CDR2 YYNGEE. CDR3 length equals 17 residues. The CDR3 DNA follows: TGTGCCAGCAGCGCGTCGTACCACAGGGGGAGCACGACTGAAGCTTTCTTT. Translating it yields CASSASYHRGSTTEAFF.

The CDR3 here is CASSSRTGGSYEQYF. DNA of the CDR3: TGTGCCAGCAGCTCAAGGACAGGGGGCTCCTACGAGCAGTACTTC. This chain links TRBV27 with TRBJ2-7, with 10 bases that match TRBD1. After removal of 6 bases from V and 0 bases from J, the junction contained 5 bases not matched to a gene. Germline V gene sequence: CDR1 MNHEY, CDR2 SMNVEV (reference sequence). The CDR3 has 15 amino acids.

The rearrangement uses TRBV12-3 or TRBV12-4 and TRBJ2-2; no firm D call. The CDR3 is made up of 13 amino acids. The V gene lost 5 bases and the J gene lost 4 bases, with 8 bases spanning the gap. CDR3 protein: CASSPTATGELFF. The CDR3 region has the DNA TGTGCCAGCAGTCCGACTGCCACCGGGGAGCTGTTTTTT.

This clonotype is a singleton in its sample. The J gene is TRBJ1-4, the V gene TRBV7-8; TRBD1 aligns across 7 bases. Trimming at V came to 5 bases and at J to 4 bases, leaving 4 bases not matched to a gene. From germline, CDR1 is SGHVS and CDR2 FQNEAQ. This CDR3 is 14 amino acids long. The CDR3 DNA reads TGTGCCAGCAGCCGGGACAGTTTTAATGAAAAACTGTTTTTT. This codes for CASSRDSFNEKLFF.

The chain carries TRBV5-1 and TRBJ2-3; unclear D gene. The length of the CDR3 is 16 residues. Trimming shortened V by 5 bases and J by 2 bases, and 18 bases separated the two germline ends. CDR1 and CDR2 from the germline V gene are SGHRS and YFSETQ. CDR3 DNA sequence: TGCGCCAGCAGGGACCCGGACCTCCAATACACAGATACGCAGTATTTT. Its protein is CASRDPDLQYTDTQYF.

The count of this clonotype is one. The chain couples TRBV24-1 to TRBJ2-7; D not certain. The germline V and J ends were trimmed by 0 bases and 5 bases, with 4 bases remaining between them. The CDR3 extends over 12 amino acids. Germline assignment: CDR1 KGHDR and CDR2 SFDVKD. The CDR3 nucleotides are TGTGCCACCAGTGATTTGGGGAACGAGCAGTACTTC. It is translated as CATSDLGNEQYF.

This chain joins TRBV27 and TRBJ1-6; unclear D gene. Trimming took off 8 bases at V and 9 bases at J, with 11 bases between the two ends. Per germline, CDR1 MNHEY and CDR2 SMNVEV (reference sequence). This CDR3 is built from 12 residues. As DNA, the CDR3 is TGTGCCAGCGGGATGGCGGGTTCACCCCTCCACTTT. Translation gives CASGMAGSPLHF.